Each of the 21 T cell receptor beta chains below was sequenced from the same sample in a study of blood T cell repertoires in COVID-19. Sequencing was performed with immunoSEQ multiplex PCR; in TCRdb, only in-frame clones are kept and a portion is missing. The sample shows tens of thousands of clones, roughly 88% of them seen only once. Sequences were obtained from peripheral blood. These receptor sequences come from a man aged 45-65 years with COVID-19, enrolled during active disease.

The V and J genes are TRBV4-2 and TRBJ1-2; D remains ambiguous. CDR3 length equals 14 residues. The germline V and J ends were trimmed by 0 bases and 3 bases, with 8 bases remaining between them. Germline V gene lookup returns CDR1 LGHNA and CDR2 YNFKEQ. CDR3 in amino acids: CASSQEEGDYGYTF. CDR3 DNA sequence: TGTGCCAGCAGCCAAGAGGAGGGAGACTATGGCTACACCTTC.

V is TRBV30 and J is TRBJ2-7, with 14 bases aligning to TRBD2. CDR1 is GTSNPN and CDR2 is SVGIG in the germline V gene (reference sequence). J was trimmed by 3 bases and V by 3 bases; bases with no gene match: 4. The CDR3 runs to 15 residues. CDR3 region: CAWRRLAGGVYEQYF. In nucleotides, the CDR3 is TGTGCCTGGAGGCGACTAGCGGGAGGGGTCTACGAGCAGTACTTC.

This chain links TRBV7-9 with TRBJ2-6; 7 bases are a match to TRBD1. CDR3 size: 17 residues. Germline V gene sequence: CDR1 SEHNR, CDR2 FQNEAQ (reference sequence). V trimming: 5 bases; J trimming: 1 base; junction bases outside the gene matches: 8. Here the CDR3 reads CASSERDSHSGANVLTF. CDR3 in DNA: TGTGCCAGCAGCGAACGGGACAGCCATTCTGGGGCCAACGTCCTGACTTTC.

The V call is TRBV4-2, the J call TRBJ1-4; TRBD1 might be the D (5 bases). The V gene lost 2 bases and the J gene lost 4 bases, with 11 bases spanning the gap. The length of the CDR3 is 15 residues. Per the germline V gene, CDR1 is LGHNA and CDR2 is YNFKEQ. The CDR3 loop is CASSQPGDINEKLFF. The CDR3, as DNA: TGTGCCAGCAGCCAACCGGGGGATATTAATGAAAAACTGTTTTTT.

The chain uses TRBV29-1 and TRBJ2-2; 8 bases line up with TRBD1. This CDR3 is built from 18 residues. The germline gives CDR1 SQVTM, CDR2 ANQGSEA. V lost 5 bases and J lost 4; bases outside the gene matches: 18. CDR3 sequence reads: CSVSFGPFGTGTTGELFF. The CDR3 DNA sequence: TGCAGCGTTTCTTTTGGTCCGTTCGGGACAGGTACCACCGGGGAGCTGTTTTTT.

The chain employs TRBV18 and TRBJ2-7; 9 nucleotides match TRBD1. The V gene end was trimmed by 4 bases and the J gene end by 2 bases; junction bases not matched to a gene: 6. Germline CDR1 reads KGHSH; CDR2 reads LQKENI. The CDR3 has 15 amino acids. CDR3: CASSQTGTGTYEQYF. In DNA, the CDR3 is TGTGCCAGCTCACAAACCGGGACAGGGACCTACGAGCAGTACTTC.

This chain uses TRBV18 with TRBJ2-6, with TRBD1 matching 7 bases. The CDR3 is made up of 18 amino acids. Germline CDR1 is KGHSH and CDR2 is LQKENI. Unmatched junction bases numbered 9, after V lost 1 base and J lost 3 bases. This CDR3 is CASSPRVIGGNGANVLTF. The CDR3 bases are TGTGCCAGCTCACCACGAGTAATAGGGGGCAATGGGGCCAACGTCCTGACTTTC.

The rearrangement joins TRBV4-3 to TRBJ1-5; 9 nucleotides align to TRBD1. Germline V gene sequence: CDR1 LGHNA, CDR2 YSLEER. The J segment lost 7 bases and the V segment lost 0 bases, leaving 4 bases of the junction unmatched. The CDR3 consists of 15 residues. CDR3 nucleotide sequence: TGCGCCAGCAGCCAAGACCGACAGGGGGGCCAGCCCCAGCATTTT. Amino acid sequence: CASSQDRQGGQPQHF.

This chain connects TRBV7-9 to TRBJ1-3, with D possibly being TRBD1 (6 bases). The CDR3 sequence is 16 residues long. Germline V CDR1 and CDR2: SEHNR, FQNEAQ (reference sequence). V was pared by 1 base and J by 4 bases, with 14 bases between. CDR3 residues: CASSLVSVGAGNTIYF. The CDR3 region has the DNA TGTGCCAGCAGCTTAGTTTCGGTGGGGGCCGGAAACACCATATATTTT.

The CDR3: CASKPDRVNQPQHF. The DNA of the CDR3 is TGTGCCAGTAAACCTGACAGGGTCAATCAGCCCCAGCATTTT. The J gene is TRBJ1-5, the V gene TRBV19; 7 bases align to TRBD1. The CDR3 totals 14 residues. V dropped 7 bases and J dropped 3; count of bases not matched to a gene: 6. Per the germline V gene, CDR1 is LNHDA and CDR2 is SQIVND (reference sequence).

This clone was observed once. The chain recombines TRBV29-1 with TRBJ2-3, with 8 positions matching TRBD2. Germline-derived CDR1 and CDR2 are SQVTM and ANQGSEA. V shed 6 bases, J shed 3 bases, and the junction held 11 bases outside the gene matches. The CDR3 extends over 15 amino acids. The CDR3 spells CSVEAGGAGTDTQYF. CDR3 nucleotides: TGCAGCGTAGAGGCGGGGGGCGCTGGGACAGATACGCAGTATTTT.

The V call is TRBV20-1, the J call TRBJ1-1; D unclear. With 3 bases removed from V and 0 bases from J, the gap between germline ends came to 8 bases. Germline V gene lookup returns CDR1 DFQATT and CDR2 SNEGSKA (reference sequence). CDR3 size: 13 residues. Written as DNA, the CDR3 is TGCAGTGCTAGTCAGGAACTGAACACTGAAGCTTTCTTT. Translating gives CSASQELNTEAFF.

This clone was recorded a few times. This chain links TRBV4-3 with TRBJ1-1; 9 bases fit TRBD1. Germline CDR1 and CDR2: LGHNA and YSLEER. The J segment lost 3 bases and the V segment lost 5 bases, leaving 4 bases of the junction unmatched. This CDR3 comprises 14 residues. In DNA form, the CDR3 reads TGCGCCAGCAGCTCCGGACAGGGGTACACTGAAGCTTTCTTT. Translated, it gives CASSSGQGYTEAFF.

This sequence joins TRBV7-3 and TRBJ2-3, with 8 positions matching TRBD2. J lost 6 bases, V lost 2 bases, and 7 bases had no gene match. CDR1 and CDR2 from the germline V gene are SGHTA and FQGTGA. This CDR3 spans 15 amino acids. The CDR3 nucleotides are TGTGCCAGCAGCTTAGTCAGCGGGAGCATGGATACGCAGTATTTT. It specifies CASSLVSGSMDTQYF.

This chain connects TRBV28 to TRBJ2-7, with D perhaps matching TRBD1 (5 bases). The CDR3 sequence is 14 residues long. Germline V lookup: CDR1 MDHEN, CDR2 SYDVKM. Trimming removed 7 bases from V and 1 base from J, with 14 bases in between. In nucleotides, the CDR3 is TGTGCCAGCACCGAATCTGGGGCTTCCTACGAGCAGTACTTC. It translates to CASTESGASYEQYF. The full variable domain, in which reference TRBV28 and TRBJ2-7 provide the parts outside the CDR3, is DVKVTQSSRYLVKRTGEKVFLECVQDMDHENMFWYRQDPGLGLRLIYFSYDVKMKEKGDIPEGYSVSREKKERFSLILESASTNQTSMYLCASTESGASYEQYFGPGTRLTVT.

This chain joins TRBV21-1 and TRBJ2-3; the table assigns TRBD1, which was not confirmed against the DNA. TRBV21-1 is designated a pseudogene. This CDR3 contains 15 residues. CDR3 protein: CASSKGYRGPDTQYF. The CDR3 DNA sequence: TGTGCCAGCAGCAAGGGGTACAGGGGCCCAGATACGCAGTATTTT.

The genes are TRBV6-5 and TRBJ1-4; D gene uncertain. V was pared by 6 bases and J by 0 bases, with 8 bases between. The CDR3 is made up of 14 amino acids. Germline V gene lookup returns CDR1 MNHEY and CDR2 SVGAGI. The CDR3 sequence is CASSRAATNEKLFF. The DNA of the CDR3 is TGTGCCAGCAGCCGAGCCGCAACTAATGAAAAACTGTTTTTT.

J is TRBJ1-2 and V is TRBV4-2, with a weak D call TRBD1 (6 bases). V gave up 1 base and J gave up 6 bases, with 12 bases separating them. The CDR3 is 14 amino acids. Germline V CDR1 and CDR2: LGHNA, YNFKEQ. The CDR3 protein is CASSQVETGHGYTF. The CDR3 nucleotides are TGTGCCAGCAGCCAAGTTGAGACAGGTCATGGCTACACCTTC.

The CDR3 sequence: CASSDRGGDLGEKLFF. The CDR3 bases are TGTGCCAGCAGTGACCGGGGGGGGGACTTGGGTGAAAAACTGTTTTTT. V gene TRBV2 combines with J gene TRBJ1-4; D possibly corresponds to TRBD1 (5 bases). Per the germline V gene, CDR1 is SNHLY and CDR2 is FYNNEI. CDR3 length: 16 residues. Between the trimmed V and J ends, which lost 3 bases and 7 bases, there was a span of 18 bases. The full variable domain, rest sourced from reference TRBV2 and TRBJ1-4, is EPEVTQTPSHQVTQMGQEVILRCVPISNHLYFYWYRQILGQKVEFLVSFYNNEISEKSEIFDDQFSVERPDGSNFTLKIRSTKLEDSAMYFCASSDRGGDLGEKLFFGSGTQLSVL.

The CDR3 DNA reads as TGTGCCTGGACATTACATCATGGACTTAGGAACACCGGGGAGCTGTTTTTT. It specifies CAWTLHHGLRNTGELFF. J is TRBJ2-2 and V is TRBV30; possibly TRBD2 for D (5 bases). Germline CDR1 reads GTSNPN; CDR2 reads SVGIG (reference sequence). V lost 4 bases and J 1 base, leaving 19 bases between the germline ends. This CDR3 has 17 residues.

DNA for the CDR3: TGTGCCAGCAGCCCCGGCGCGAGGGAGACCCAGTACTTC. Translating gives CASSPGARETQYF. The V and J genes are TRBV7-2 and TRBJ2-5; D is uncertain. The V gene's germline CDR1 is SGHTA and CDR2 FQGNSA. Trimming left V 5 bases short and J 5 bases short, with 12 bases between. The CDR3 has 13 amino acids.